Below, one TCR beta chain is given with its context. Its antigen is not identified. The CDR3 totals 14 residues. Trimming stripped 3 bases from V and 2 bases from J, with 8 bases between. Germline V gives CDR1 MGHRA, CDR2 YSYEKL. The entry originates in a study of T cell responses to AZD1222 COVID-19 vaccine. The overall study: Some second doses came at about 4 weeks and others at about 12 weeks; these were pooled. Study-level points and caveats: Close to half of all spike-specific TCRs reportedly target regions of the variants that are unmutated.

The method was immunoSEQ multiplex PCR; TCRdb's version includes in-frame clones alone and lacks a portion of them. Seen here are some 150,000 clones, about 90% observed once, and the top ten hold 1.5% to 2%. The chain has TRBV4-1 and TRBJ1-5; a weak D match, TRBD1 (5 bases). The source of this sequence is an adult in good health. The sample here was peripheral blood, taken on day 0 of AZD1222 vaccination. The CDR3 here is CASSQWDGNQPQHF. The CDR3 DNA is TGCGCCAGCAGCCAGTGGGACGGCAATCAGCCCCAGCATTTT.